Described below is a single TCR beta chain sequence and its context. As every portion of the isolated RNA was reverse transcribed, the sequencing read expressed TCRB transcripts. Naive, central memory and regulatory T cell samples averaged around 3.5 million immunoSEQ reads each. The assay was immunoSEQ multiplex PCR, and TCRdb's table has in-frame clones only and misses some. This table holds under 800,000 clones, roughly 15% found once. This sample is drawn from a study of beta chain features in type 1 diabetes. This CDR3 comprises 14 residues. The V and J ends lost 3 bases and 3 bases respectively, with 12 bases between them. The V gene's germline CDR1 is MGHRA and CDR2 YSYEKL.

This TCR was sampled from a man aged 18-30 years in good health. Sequencing input: naive CD4+ T cells from blood. V and J are TRBV4-1 and TRBJ2-7, with a tentative D call TRBD1 (5 bases). In DNA, the CDR3 is TGCGCCAGCAGCCAGGCAGGGTATAGCTACGAGCAGTACTTC. This translates into CASSQAGYSYEQYF.